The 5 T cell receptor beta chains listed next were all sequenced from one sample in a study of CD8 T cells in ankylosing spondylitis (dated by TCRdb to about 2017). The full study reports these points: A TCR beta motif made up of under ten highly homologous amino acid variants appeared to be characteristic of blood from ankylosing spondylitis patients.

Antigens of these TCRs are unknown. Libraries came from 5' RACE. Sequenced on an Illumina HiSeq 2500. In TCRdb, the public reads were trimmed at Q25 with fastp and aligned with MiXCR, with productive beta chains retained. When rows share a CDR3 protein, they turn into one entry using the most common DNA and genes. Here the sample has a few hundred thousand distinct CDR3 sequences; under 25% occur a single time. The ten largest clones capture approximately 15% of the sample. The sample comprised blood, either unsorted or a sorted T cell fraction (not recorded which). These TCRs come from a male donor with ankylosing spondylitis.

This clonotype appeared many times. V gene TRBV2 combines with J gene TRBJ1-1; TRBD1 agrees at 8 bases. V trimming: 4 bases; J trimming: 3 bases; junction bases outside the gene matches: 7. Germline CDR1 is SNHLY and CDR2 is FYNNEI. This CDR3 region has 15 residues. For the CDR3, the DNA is TGTGCCAGCAGTGGGTGGACAGGGTCAGACACTGAAGCTTTCTTT. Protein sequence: CASSGWTGSDTEAFF.

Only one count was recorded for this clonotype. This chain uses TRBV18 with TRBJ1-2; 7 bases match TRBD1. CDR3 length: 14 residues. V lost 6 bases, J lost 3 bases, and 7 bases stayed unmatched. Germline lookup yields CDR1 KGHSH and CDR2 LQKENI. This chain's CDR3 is CASSARDSDYGYTF. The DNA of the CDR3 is TGTGCCAGCTCGGCCCGGGACAGCGACTATGGCTACACCTTC.

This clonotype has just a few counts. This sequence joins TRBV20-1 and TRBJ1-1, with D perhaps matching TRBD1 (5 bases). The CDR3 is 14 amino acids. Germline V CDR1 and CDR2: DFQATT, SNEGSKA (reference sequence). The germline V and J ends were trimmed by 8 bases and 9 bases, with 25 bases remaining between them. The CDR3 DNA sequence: TGCAGTCCCGCCATATCAGGGACGGTCTCAAAAGCTTTCTTT. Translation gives CSPAISGTVSKAFF.

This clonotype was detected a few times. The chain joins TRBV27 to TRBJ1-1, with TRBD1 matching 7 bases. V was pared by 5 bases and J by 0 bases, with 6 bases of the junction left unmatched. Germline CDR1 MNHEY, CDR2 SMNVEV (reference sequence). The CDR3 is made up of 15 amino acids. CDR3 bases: TGTGCCAGCAGTCCCCCCGGACAGGTGAACACTGAAGCTTTCTTT. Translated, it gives CASSPPGQVNTEAFF.

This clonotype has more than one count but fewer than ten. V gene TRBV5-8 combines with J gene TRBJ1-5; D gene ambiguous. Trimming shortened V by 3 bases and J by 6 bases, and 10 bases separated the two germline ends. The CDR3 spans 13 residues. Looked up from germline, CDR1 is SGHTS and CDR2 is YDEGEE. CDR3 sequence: CASSSRIAQPQHF. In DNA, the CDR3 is TGTGCCAGCAGCTCAAGAATTGCTCAGCCCCAGCATTTT.